The 5 T cell receptor beta chains presented below share a single source sample, sequenced in a study of blood T cell repertoires in COVID-19. This table comes from immunoSEQ multiplex PCR, and its TCRdb copy is limited to in-frame clones, with some not included. Found here are approximately 210,000 clones, around nine tenths of them singletons; the top ten hold 4% to 6%. Sequencing used peripheral blood. The receptors stem from a woman in her 40s with acute or convalescent COVID-19.

V gene TRBV19 combines with J gene TRBJ1-1; TRBD1 matches at 9 bases. With 6 bases clipped from V and 5 bases from J, the junction kept 13 bases outside the gene matches. In germline, CDR1 is LNHDA, CDR2 SQIVND (reference sequence). The CDR3 runs to 16 residues. CDR3 in DNA: TGTGCCAGTAGCTCTGGGGACAGGGTTGTATTGACTGAAGCTTTCTTT. This encodes CASSSGDRVVLTEAFF.

The V call is TRBV19, the J call TRBJ2-5; 9 bases agree with TRBD1. Germline CDR1 and CDR2: LNHDA and SQIVND (reference sequence). The V and J ends lost 4 bases and 5 bases, in that order; junction bases with no gene match: 14. This CDR3 spans 17 amino acids. CDR3 loop: CASSTAHTGGSVETQYF. The CDR3 DNA reads as TGTGCCAGTAGTACCGCTCATACAGGGGGCTCGGTGGAGACCCAGTACTTC.

The chain recombines TRBV6-5 with TRBJ2-5, with 7 bases lining up with TRBD1. J lost 2 bases, V lost 11 bases, and 2 bases had no gene match. CDR3 size: 11 residues. Germline-derived CDR1 and CDR2 are MNHEY and SVGAGI. This chain's CDR3 is CAWGQQETQYF. The CDR3 DNA sequence: TGTGCCTGGGGACAGCAAGAGACCCAGTACTTC.

The V and J genes are TRBV6-1 and TRBJ2-5; 8 nucleotides agree with TRBD2. The germline V gene has CDR1 MNHNS and CDR2 SASEGT. The CDR3 contains 15 residues. J gave up 5 bases and V 3 bases, and 8 bases lay outside the gene matches. CDR3 nucleotides: TGTGCCAGCAGTGACGGGGCTAGCGGGTTGGAGACCCAGTACTTC. This sequence encodes CASSDGASGLETQYF.

V and J are TRBV29-1 and TRBJ1-1; maybe TRBD1 (5 bases). V was clipped by 4 bases and J by 1 base, with 13 bases between them. The CDR3 spans 14 residues. The germline V gene encodes CDR1 SQVTM and CDR2 ANQGSEA. In nucleotides, the CDR3 is TGCAGCGTTGTCCCGCAGGGCGGGAACACTGAAGCTTTCTTT. Its translation: CSVVPQGGNTEAFF.